What follows is one T cell receptor (beta chain) and its context. The sample is drawn from a study of OX40 agonist ivuxolimab in advanced cancers. The ends were cut back, 4 bases at V and 5 bases at J, with 36 bases in the middle. The germline CDR1 and CDR2 sequences are SGHTA and FQGTGA. CDR3 size: 22 residues. Sequencing used immunoSEQ multiplex PCR; TCRdb keeps in-frame clones, though not all of them. The data hold approximately 25,000 clones, with roughly 85% observed a single time. The receptor's source is an adult with an advanced solid tumor such as melanoma, head and neck, liver or kidney cancer. Sequencing was performed on CD4+ or CD8+ T cells sorted from blood, taken in a trial of the OX40 agonist ivuxolimab. The V gene is TRBV7-3, the J gene TRBJ1-5; D might be TRBD1 (5 bases). The CDR3 loop reads CASSCTFHPNRDLLPPDQPQHF. The CDR3 nucleotides read TGTGCCAGCAGCTGCACATTCCATCCCAACCGGGACCTCCTACCGCCCGATCAGCCCCAGCATTTT.